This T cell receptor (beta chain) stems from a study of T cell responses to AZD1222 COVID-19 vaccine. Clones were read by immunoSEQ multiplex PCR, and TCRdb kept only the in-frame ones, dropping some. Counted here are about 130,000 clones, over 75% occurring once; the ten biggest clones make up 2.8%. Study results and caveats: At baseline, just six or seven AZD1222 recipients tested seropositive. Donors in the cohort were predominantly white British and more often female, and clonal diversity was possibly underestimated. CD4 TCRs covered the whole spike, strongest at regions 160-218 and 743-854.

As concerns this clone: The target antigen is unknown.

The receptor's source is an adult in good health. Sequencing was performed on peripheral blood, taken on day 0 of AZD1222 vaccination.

The CDR3 bases are TGTGCCAGCAGTTTATCAGGGGGCAGGTACGAGCAGTACTTC. Encoded protein: CASSLSGGRYEQYF. The rearrangement uses TRBV27 and TRBJ2-7; 7 bases line up with TRBD1. Germline trimming cut 0 bases from V and 4 bases from J; bases unmatched to any gene: 3. This CDR3 is 14 amino acids long. Germline lookup yields CDR1 MNHEY and CDR2 SMNVEV (reference sequence).